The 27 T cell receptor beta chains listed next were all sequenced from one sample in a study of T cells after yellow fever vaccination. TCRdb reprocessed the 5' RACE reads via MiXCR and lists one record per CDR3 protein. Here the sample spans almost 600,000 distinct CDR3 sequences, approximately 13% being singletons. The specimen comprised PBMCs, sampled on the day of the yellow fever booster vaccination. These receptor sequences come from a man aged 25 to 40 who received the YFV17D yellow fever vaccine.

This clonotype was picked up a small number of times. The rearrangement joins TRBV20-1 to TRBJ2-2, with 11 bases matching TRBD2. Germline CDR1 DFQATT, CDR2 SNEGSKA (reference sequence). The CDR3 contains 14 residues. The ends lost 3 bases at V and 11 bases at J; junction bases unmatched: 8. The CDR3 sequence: CSASPLAGGRELFF. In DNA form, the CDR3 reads TGCAGTGCTAGTCCCCTAGCGGGAGGTAGAGAGCTGTTTTTT.

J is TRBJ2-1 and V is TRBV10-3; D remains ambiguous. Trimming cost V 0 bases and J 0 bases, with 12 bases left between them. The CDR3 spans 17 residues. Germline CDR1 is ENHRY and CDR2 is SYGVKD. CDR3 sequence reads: CAISESTAESSYNEQFF. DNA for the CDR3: TGTGCCATCAGTGAGTCGACGGCGGAAAGCTCCTACAATGAGCAGTTCTTC.

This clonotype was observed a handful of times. The CDR3 DNA is TGTGCCACCAGCAGAGTCAGTGGCTACGAGCAGTACTTC. The encoded protein is CATSRVSGYEQYF. V is TRBV15 and J is TRBJ2-7; D gene uncertain. CDR3 length: 13 amino acids. From germline, CDR1 is LNHNV and CDR2 YYDKDF (reference sequence). Trimming cost V 1 base and J 3 bases, with 7 bases left between them.

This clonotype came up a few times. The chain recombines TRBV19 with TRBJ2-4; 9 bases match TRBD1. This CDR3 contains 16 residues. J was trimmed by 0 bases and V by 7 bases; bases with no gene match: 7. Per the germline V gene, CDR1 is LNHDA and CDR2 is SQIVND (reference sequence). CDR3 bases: TGTGCCAGTAATCCCGGGACAGGGTCAGCCAAAAACATTCAGTACTTC. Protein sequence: CASNPGTGSAKNIQYF.

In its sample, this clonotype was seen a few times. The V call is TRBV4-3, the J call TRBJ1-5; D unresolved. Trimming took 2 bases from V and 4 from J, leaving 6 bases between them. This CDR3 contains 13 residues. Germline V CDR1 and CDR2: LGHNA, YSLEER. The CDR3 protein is CASSQSQNQPQHF. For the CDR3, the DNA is TGCGCCAGCAGCCAATCCCAAAATCAGCCCCAGCATTTT.

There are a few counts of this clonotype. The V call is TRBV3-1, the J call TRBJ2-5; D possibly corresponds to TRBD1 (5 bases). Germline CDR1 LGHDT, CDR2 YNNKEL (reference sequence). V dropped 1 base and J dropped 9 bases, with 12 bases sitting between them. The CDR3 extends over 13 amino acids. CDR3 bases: TGTGCCAGCAGCCAAGGTGGAAAAGGGGCCCAGTACTTC. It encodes CASSQGGKGAQYF.

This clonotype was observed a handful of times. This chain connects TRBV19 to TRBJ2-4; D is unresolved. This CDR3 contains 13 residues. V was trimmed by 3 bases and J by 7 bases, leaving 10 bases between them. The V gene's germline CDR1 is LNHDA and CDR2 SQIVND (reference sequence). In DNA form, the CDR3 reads TGTGCCAGTAGTATGGGGAACGGCAACATTCAGTACTTC. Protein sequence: CASSMGNGNIQYF.

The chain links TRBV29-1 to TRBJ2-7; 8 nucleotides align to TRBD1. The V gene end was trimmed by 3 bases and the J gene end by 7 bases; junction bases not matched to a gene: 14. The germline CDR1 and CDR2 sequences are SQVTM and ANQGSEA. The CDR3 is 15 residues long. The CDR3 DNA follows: TGCAGCGTTGAGGGGACAGGAACAAAGGTTCGGGAGCAGTACTTC. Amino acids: CSVEGTGTKVREQYF.

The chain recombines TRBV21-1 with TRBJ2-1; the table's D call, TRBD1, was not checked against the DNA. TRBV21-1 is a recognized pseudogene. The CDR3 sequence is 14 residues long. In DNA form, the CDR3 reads TGTGCCAGCAGAGAGGGGCAGGGAAGGGATGAGCAGTTCTTC. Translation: CASREGQGRDEQFF.

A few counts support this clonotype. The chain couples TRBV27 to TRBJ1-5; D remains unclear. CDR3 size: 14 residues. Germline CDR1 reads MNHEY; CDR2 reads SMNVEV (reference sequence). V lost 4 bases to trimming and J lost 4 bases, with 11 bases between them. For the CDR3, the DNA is TGTGCCAGCAGTTATTCAGGCCCTAATCAGCCCCAGCATTTT. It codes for CASSYSGPNQPQHF.

The CDR3 DNA sequence: TGCAGTGTCTCTAGCGGGAGGGAAGATGAGCAGTTCTTC. Amino acids: CSVSSGREDEQFF. This chain links TRBV20-1 with TRBJ2-1; 12 nucleotides agree with TRBD2. The CDR3 length is 13 residues. The ends lost 7 bases at V and 8 bases at J; junction bases unmatched: 6. Germline V gene lookup returns CDR1 DFQATT and CDR2 SNEGSKA (reference sequence).

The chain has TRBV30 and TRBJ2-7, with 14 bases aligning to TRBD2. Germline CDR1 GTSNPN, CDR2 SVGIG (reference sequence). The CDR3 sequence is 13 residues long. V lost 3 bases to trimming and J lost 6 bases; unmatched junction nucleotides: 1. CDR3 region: CAWRGTSGSEQYF. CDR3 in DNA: TGTGCCTGGAGAGGGACTAGCGGGAGCGAGCAGTACTTC.

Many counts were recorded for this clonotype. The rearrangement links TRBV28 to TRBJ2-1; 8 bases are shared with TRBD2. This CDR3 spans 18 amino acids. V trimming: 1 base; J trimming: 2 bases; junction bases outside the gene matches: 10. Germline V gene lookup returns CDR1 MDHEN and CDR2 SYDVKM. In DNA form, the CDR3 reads TGTGCCAGCAGTTTATCATTTATCGGGGGGGCGACCTACAATGAGCAGTTCTTC. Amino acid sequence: CASSLSFIGGATYNEQFF.

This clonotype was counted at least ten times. The DNA for the CDR3 is TGTGCCAGCAGCGCGTACGGAGTAAGCACAGATACGCAGTATTTT. This codes for CASSAYGVSTDTQYF. The V gene is TRBV5-3, the J gene TRBJ2-3; D unclear. TRBV5-3 is assigned to the ORF class and has an uncertain function. CDR3 length: 15 amino acids. Between the trimmed V and J ends, which lost 8 bases and 0 bases, there was a span of 16 bases.

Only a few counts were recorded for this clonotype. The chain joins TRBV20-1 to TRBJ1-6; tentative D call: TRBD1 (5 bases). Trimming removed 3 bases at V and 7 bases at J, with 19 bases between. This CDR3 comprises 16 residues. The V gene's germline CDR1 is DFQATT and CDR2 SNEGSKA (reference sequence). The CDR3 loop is CSASLLVMRGNSPLHF. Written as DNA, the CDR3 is TGCAGTGCTAGCCTTTTGGTCATGAGGGGAAATTCACCCCTCCACTTT.

Here the CDR3 DNA reads TGTGCCTCCAGACTCCGGGACAGGCAAGAGACCCAGTACTTC. Translation gives CASRLRDRQETQYF. The rearrangement links TRBV10-3 to TRBJ2-5, with 8 bases that match TRBD1. Germline V gives CDR1 ENHRY, CDR2 SYGVKD. Trimming at V came to 11 bases and at J to 2 bases, leaving 10 bases not matched to a gene. This CDR3 is built from 14 residues.

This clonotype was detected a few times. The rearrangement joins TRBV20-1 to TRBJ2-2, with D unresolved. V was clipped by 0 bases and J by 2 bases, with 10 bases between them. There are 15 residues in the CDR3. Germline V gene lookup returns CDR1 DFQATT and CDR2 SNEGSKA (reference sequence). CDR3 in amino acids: CSARDLSSNTGELFF. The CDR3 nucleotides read TGCAGTGCTAGAGATTTAAGCAGCAACACCGGGGAGCTGTTTTTT.

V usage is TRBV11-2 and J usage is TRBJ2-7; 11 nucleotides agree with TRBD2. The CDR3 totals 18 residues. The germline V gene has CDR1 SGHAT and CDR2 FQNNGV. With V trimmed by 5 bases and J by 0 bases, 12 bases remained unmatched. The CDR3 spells CASSPRTPGLAASYEQYF. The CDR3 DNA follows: TGTGCCAGCAGCCCACGAACACCGGGACTAGCGGCCTCCTACGAGCAGTACTTC.

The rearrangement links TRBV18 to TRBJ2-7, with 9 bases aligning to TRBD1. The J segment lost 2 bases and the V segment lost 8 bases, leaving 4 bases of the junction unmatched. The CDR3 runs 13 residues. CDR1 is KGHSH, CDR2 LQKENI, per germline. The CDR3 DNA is TGTGCCAGCAGCGGGACAGGGCCCTACGAGCAGTACTTC. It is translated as CASSGTGPYEQYF.

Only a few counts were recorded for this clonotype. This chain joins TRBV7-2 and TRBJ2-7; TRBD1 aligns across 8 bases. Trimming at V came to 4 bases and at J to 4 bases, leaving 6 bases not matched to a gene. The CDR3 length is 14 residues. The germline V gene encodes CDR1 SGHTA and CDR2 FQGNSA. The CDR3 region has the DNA TGTGCCAGCAGCTCCATCGGACAGGGATACGAGCAGTACTTC. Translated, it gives CASSSIGQGYEQYF.

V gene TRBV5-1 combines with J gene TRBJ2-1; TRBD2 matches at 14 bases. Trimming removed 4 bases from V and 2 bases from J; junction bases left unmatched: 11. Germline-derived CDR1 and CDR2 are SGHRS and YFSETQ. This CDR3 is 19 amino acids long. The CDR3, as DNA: TGCGCCAGCAGCGGGACCGGGACTAGCGGGAGAGTAGCCTACAATGAGCAGTTCTTC. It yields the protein CASSGTGTSGRVAYNEQFF. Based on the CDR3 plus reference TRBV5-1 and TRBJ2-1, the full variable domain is KAGVTQTPRYLIKTRGQQVTLSCSPISGHRSVSWYQQTPGQGLQFLFEYFSETQRNKGNFPGRFSGRQFSNSRSEMNVSTLELGDSALYLCASSGTGTSGRVAYNEQFFGPGTRLTVL.

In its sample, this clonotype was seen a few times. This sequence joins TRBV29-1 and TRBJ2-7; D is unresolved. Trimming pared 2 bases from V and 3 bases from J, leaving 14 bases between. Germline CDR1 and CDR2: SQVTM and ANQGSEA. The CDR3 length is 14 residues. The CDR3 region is CSVESHALGYEQYF. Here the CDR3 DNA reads TGCAGCGTTGAAAGTCACGCCCTGGGCTACGAGCAGTACTTC.

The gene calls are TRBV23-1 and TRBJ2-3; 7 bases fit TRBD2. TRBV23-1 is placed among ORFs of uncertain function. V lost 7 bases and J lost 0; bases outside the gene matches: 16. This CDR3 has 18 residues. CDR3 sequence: CASNPFSGSETSTDTQYF. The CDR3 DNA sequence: TGCGCCAGCAACCCCTTTAGCGGGTCCGAAACTAGCACAGATACGCAGTATTTT.

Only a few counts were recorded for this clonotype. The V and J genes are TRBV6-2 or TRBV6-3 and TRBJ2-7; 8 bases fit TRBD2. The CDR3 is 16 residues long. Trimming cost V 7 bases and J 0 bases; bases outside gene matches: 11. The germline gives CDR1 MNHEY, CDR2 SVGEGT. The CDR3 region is CASTPGRSGGSYEQYF. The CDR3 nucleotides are TGTGCCAGCACCCCCGGTCGAAGCGGGGGCTCCTACGAGCAGTACTTC.

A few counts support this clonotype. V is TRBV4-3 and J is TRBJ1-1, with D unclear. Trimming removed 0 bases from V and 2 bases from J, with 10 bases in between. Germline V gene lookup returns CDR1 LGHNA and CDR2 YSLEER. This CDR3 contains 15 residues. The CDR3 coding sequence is TGCGCCAGCAGCCAAGAGGCAGGACTAAACACTGAAGCTTTCTTT. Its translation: CASSQEAGLNTEAFF.

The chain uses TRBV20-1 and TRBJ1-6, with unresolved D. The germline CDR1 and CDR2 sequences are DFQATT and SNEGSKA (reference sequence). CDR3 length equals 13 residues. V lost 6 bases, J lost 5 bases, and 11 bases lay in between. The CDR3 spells CSARARHNSPLHF. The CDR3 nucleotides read TGCAGTGCGAGGGCCCGACATAATTCACCCCTCCACTTT.

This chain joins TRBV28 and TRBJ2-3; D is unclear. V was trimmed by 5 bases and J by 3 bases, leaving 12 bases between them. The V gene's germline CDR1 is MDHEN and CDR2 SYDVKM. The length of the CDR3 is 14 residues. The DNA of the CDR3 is TGTGCCAGCAGTGCGAGTATGCGGACAGATACGCAGTATTTT. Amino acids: CASSASMRTDTQYF.